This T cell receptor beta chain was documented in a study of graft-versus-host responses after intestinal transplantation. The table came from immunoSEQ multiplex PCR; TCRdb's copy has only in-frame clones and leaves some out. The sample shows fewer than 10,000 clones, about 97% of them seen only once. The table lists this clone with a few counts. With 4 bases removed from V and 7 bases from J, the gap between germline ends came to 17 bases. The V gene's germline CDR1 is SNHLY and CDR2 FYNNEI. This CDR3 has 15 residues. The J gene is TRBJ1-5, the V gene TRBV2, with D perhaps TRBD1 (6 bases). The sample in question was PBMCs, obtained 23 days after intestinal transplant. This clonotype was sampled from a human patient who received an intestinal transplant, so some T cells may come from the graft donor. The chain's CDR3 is CASSVTGGSRQPQHF. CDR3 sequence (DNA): TGTGCCAGCAGTGTCACCGGGGGCTCGCGACAGCCCCAGCATTTT.